The TCR beta chain described here comes from a study of cytomegalovirus exposure and HLA in healthy donors. In the PCR, 60 Vbeta and 13 Jbeta primers were used. In the original analysis: Later analysis identified around 85 million unique TCR beta chains, 10 million to 12 million shared. Assay used: immunoSEQ multiplex PCR; TCRdb lists only in-frame clones, some missing. The V and J calls and clone size come from that table; D and trimming were worked out from the DNA. Of some 150,000 clones listed, 83% are singletons. Only a few counts were recorded for this clone. Germline loops: CDR1 MNHNY, CDR2 SVGAGI (reference sequence). This CDR3 contains 15 residues. V dropped 0 bases and J dropped 8; count of bases not matched to a gene: 3.

The sample consisted of PBMCs. This TCR was recovered from a man between 35 and 55 years old in good health and CMV-seronegative. The gene calls are TRBV6-6 and TRBJ1-4; the match to TRBD1 covers 10 bases. The CDR3 DNA sequence: TGTGCCAGCAGTTACTCGGGACAGGGGAAAGAAAAACTGTTTTTT. Protein: CASSYSGQGKEKLFF.